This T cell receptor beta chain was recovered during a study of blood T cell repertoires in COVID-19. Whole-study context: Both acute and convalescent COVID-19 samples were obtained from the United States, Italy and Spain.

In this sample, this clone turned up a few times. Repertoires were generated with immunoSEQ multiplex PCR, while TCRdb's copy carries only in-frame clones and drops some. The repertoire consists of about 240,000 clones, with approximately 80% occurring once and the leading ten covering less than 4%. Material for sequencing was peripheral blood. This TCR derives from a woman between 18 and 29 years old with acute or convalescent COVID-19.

The CDR3 coding sequence is TGTGCCAGCAGCTTAGATCTAGCGGGAGGTAACGAGCAGTACTTC. It translates to CASSLDLAGGNEQYF. This sequence joins TRBV7-2 and TRBJ2-7; the match to TRBD2 covers 11 bases. Losses at the gene ends were 1 base for V and 5 bases for J; bases not matched to a gene: 4. Germline loops: CDR1 SGHTA, CDR2 FQGNSA. The CDR3 is made up of 15 amino acids.